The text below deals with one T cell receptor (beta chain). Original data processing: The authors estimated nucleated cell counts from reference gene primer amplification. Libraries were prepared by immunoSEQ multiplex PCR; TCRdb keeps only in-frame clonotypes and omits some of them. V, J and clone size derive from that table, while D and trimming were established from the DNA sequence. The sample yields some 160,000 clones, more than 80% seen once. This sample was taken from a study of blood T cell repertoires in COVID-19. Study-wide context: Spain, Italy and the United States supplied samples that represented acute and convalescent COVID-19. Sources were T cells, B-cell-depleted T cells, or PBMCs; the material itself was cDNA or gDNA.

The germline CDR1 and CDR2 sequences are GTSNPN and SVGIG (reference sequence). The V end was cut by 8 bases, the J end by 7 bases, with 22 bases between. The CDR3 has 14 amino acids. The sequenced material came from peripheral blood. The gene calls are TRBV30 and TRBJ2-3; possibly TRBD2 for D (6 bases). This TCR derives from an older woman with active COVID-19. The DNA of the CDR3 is TGTGCCCTTGGGACTGGGACTGTTTCGAATACGCAGTATTTT. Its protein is CALGTGTVSNTQYF.